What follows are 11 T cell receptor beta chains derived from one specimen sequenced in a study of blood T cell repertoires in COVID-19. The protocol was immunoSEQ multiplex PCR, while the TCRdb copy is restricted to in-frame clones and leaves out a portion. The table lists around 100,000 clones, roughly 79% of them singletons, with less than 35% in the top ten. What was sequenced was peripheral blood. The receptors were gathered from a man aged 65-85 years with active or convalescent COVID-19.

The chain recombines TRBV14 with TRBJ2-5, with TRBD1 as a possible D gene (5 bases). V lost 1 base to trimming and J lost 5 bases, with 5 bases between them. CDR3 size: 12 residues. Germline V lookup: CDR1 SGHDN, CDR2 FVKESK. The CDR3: CASSQAGETQYF. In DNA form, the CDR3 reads TGTGCCAGCAGCCAAGCAGGGGAGACCCAGTACTTC. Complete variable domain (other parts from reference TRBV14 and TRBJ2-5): EAGVTQFPSHSVIEKGQTVTLRCDPISGHDNLYWYRRVMGKEIKFLLHFVKESKQDESGMPNNRFLAERTGGTYSTLKVQPAELEDSGVYFCASSQAGETQYFGPGTRLLVL.

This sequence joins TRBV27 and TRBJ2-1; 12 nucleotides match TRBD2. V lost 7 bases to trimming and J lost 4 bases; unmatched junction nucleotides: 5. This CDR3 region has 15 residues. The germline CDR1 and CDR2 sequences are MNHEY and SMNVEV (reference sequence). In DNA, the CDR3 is TGTGCCAGCACCCTAGCGGGGGGGCTTTACAATGAGCAGTTCTTC. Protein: CASTLAGGLYNEQFF.

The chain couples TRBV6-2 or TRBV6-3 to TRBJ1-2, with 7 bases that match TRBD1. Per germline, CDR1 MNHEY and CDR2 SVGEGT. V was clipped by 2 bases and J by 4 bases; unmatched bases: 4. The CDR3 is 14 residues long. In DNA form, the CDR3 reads TGTGCCAGCAGTTACGGGACAGTTTCCTATGGCTACACCTTC. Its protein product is CASSYGTVSYGYTF.

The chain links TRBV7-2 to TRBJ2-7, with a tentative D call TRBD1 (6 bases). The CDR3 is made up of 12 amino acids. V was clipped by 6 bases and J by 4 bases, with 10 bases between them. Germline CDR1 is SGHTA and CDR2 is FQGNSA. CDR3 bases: TGTGCCAGCAGATCGGACAGATACGAGCAGTACTTC. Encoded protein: CASRSDRYEQYF.

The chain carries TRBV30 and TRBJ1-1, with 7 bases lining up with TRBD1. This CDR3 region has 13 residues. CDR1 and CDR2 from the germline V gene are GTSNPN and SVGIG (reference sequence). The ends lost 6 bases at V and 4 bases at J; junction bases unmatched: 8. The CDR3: CACRTGVGTEAFF. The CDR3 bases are TGTGCCTGCCGCACAGGGGTAGGCACTGAAGCTTTCTTT.

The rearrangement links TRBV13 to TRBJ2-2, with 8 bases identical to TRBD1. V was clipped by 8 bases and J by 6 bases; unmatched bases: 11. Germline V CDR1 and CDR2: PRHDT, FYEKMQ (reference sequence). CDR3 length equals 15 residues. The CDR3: CASSPLTGGAGELFF. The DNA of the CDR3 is TGTGCCAGCTCTCCTCTCACAGGGGGTGCCGGGGAGCTGTTTTTT.

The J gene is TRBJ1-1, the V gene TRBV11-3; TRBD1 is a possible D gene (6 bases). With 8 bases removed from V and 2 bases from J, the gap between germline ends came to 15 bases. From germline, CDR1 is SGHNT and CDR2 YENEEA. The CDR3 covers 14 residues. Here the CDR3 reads CASESGTLNTEAFF. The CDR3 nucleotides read TGTGCCAGCGAATCCGGGACACTAAACACTGAAGCTTTCTTT.

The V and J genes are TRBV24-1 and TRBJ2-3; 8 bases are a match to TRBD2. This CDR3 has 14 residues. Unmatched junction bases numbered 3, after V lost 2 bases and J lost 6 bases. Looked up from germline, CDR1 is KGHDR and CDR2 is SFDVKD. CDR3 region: CATSDYTGGDTQYF. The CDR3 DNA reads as TGTGCCACCAGTGATTATACGGGGGGGGATACGCAGTATTTT.

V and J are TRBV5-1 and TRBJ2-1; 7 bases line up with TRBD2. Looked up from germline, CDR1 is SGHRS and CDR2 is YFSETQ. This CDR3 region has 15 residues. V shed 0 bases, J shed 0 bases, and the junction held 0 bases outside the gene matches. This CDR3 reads CASSLGGSSYNEQFF. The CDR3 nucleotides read TGCGCCAGCAGCTTGGGCGGGAGCTCCTACAATGAGCAGTTCTTC.

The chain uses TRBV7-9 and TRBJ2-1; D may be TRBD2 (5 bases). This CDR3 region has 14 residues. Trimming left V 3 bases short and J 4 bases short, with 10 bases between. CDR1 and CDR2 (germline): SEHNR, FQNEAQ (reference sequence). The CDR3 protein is CASSLPGKYNEQFF. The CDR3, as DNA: TGTGCCAGCAGCTTGCCGGGGAAATACAATGAGCAGTTCTTC.

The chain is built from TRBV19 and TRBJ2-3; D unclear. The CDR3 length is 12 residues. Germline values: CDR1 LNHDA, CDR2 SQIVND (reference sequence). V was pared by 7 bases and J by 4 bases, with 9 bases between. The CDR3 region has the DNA TGTGCCAGTATGGGCCTCTCAGATACGCAGTATTTT. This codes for CASMGLSDTQYF. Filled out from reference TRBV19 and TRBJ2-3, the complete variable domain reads DGGITQSPKYLFRKEGQNVTLSCEQNLNHDAMYWYRQDPGQGLRLIYYSQIVNDFQKGDIAEGYSVSREKKESFPLTVTSAQKNPTAFYLCASMGLSDTQYFGPGTRLTVL.